The T cell receptor beta chain under discussion was sequenced for a study of T-cell memory formation after mild COVID-19. Study-level findings and limits: Chiefly within CM and EM were the contracting CD4+ clones; CD8+ ones were within EMRA.

V was cut by 1 base and J by 0 bases, with 26 bases left in between. CDR3 length: 21 amino acids. Germline CDR1 is SGHTA and CDR2 is FQGTGA. Concerning this clonotype itself: What it binds is not known.

MiXCR was run by TCRdb on the 5' RACE reads, yielding one entry per CDR3 protein. The table lists 300,000 to 400,000 distinct CDR3 sequences, around 27% of them singletons. The sequenced material came from PBMCs or a T cell subset sorted from them (not recorded which). The receptor was derived from an adult woman who had mild COVID-19 (a few samples of this study predate the infection). Cell type and time point are not known. This chain links TRBV7-3 with TRBJ2-3, with D maybe TRBD1 (7 bases). CDR3 nucleotides: TGTGCCAGCAGCTTAATGGCCTCAAAACGGGGGACAGCCTCTAGCACAGATACGCAGTATTTT. Residues: CASSLMASKRGTASSTDTQYF. The entire variable domain, with the rest obtained from reference TRBV7-3 and TRBJ2-3, is as follows: GAGVSQTPSNKVTEKGKYVELRCDPISGHTALYWYRQSLGQGPEFLIYFQGTGAADDSGLPNDRFFAVRPEGSVSTLKIQRTERGDSAVYLCASSLMASKRGTASSTDTQYFGPGTRLTVL.